The rows below give T cell receptor beta chains drawn from one sample of a study of tumor and adjacent non-tumor tissue in lung cancer. One entry per CDR3 protein, called by TCRdb with MiXCR from the multiplex PCR reads. Here the sample spans over 110,000 distinct CDR3 sequences, approximately 66% being singletons. The sample consisted of lung tumor tissue. The origin of the receptors is a man in his fifties or sixties with small cell lung cancer. The CDR3 runs from the conserved cysteine through the conserved F or W. The D gene is left open where the match is weak. Size tells how often a clone was seen (once, few, many) or the class of an expanded clone, and some rows leave it out.

V gene	D gene	clone size	J gene	CDR3 length	CDR3 protein	CDR3 DNA
TRBV28	NA	many	TRBJ2-1	15	CASSFGVSSYNEQFF	TGTGCCAGCAGTTTTGGAGTAAGCTCCTACAATGAGCAGTTCTTC
TRBV20-1	NA	NA	TRBJ1-5	13	CSANRQVDQPQHF	TGCAGTGCTAATAGACAGGTGGATCAGCCCCAGCATTTT
TRBV5-1	NA	NA	TRBJ2-7	15	CASSFGTRPTYEQYF	TGCGCCAGCAGCTTTGGGACGCGGCCTACCTACGAGCAGTACTTC
TRBV12-3/TRBV12-4	TRBD2	NA	TRBJ2-2	16	CTSTNGLATNTAELFF	TGTACCAGCACCAATGGACTAGCAACGAACACCGCTGAGCTGTTTTTT
TRBV20-1	TRBD2	many	TRBJ2-3	15	CSAEGRAGGRDTQYF	TGCAGTGCTGAGGGGAGAGCGGGAGGGCGAGATACGCAGTATTTT
TRBV2	NA	NA	TRBJ1-1	13	CASAVNWDTEAFF	TGTGCCAGCGCAGTGAACTGGGACACTGAAGCTTTCTTT
TRBV18	NA	once	TRBJ1-5	14	CGSSPSLTNQPQHF	TGTGGCAGCTCACCAAGTCTAACGAATCAGCCCCAGCATTTT
TRBV12-3/TRBV12-4	NA	NA	TRBJ2-7	15	CASNRLVRDPYEQYF	TGTGCCAGCAACCGTCTCGTGCGGGACCCCTACGAGCAGTACTTC
TRBV6-2/TRBV6-3	TRBD1	NA	TRBJ2-2	15	CASTRGQRNTGELCF	TGTGCCAGCACCCGGGGACAGAGAAACACCGGGGAGCTGTGTTTT
TRBV6-1	NA	NA	TRBJ1-4	13	CASGHGISEKLFF	TGTGCCAGCGGTCACGGGATTAGTGAAAAACTGTTTTTC
TRBV20-1	NA	many	TRBJ1-3	14	CSARQGSSGNTIYF	TGCAGTGCTAGACAGGGGAGTAGTGGAAACACCATATATTTT
TRBV6-6	TRBD2	NA	TRBJ2-1	20	CASSYARTSGRSSSNNEQFF	TGTGCCAGCAGTTACGCACGGACTAGCGGGAGGTCTTCCTCCAATAATGAGCAGTTCTTC
TRBV12-3/TRBV12-4	NA	NA	TRBJ1-5	13	CASSLARNQSQHF	TGTGCCAGCAGCCTGGCACGGAATCAGTCCCAGCATTTT
TRBV29-1	NA	NA	TRBJ2-5	14	CSVYSLDKQETQYF	TGCAGCGTTTATAGCCTCGACAAGCAAGAGACCCAGTATTTC
TRBV11-2	NA	once	TRBJ1-2	12	CTSSFGAAGYTF	TGTACCAGCAGTTTCGGGGCAGCTGGCTACACCTTC
TRBV20-1	NA	few	TRBJ2-3	13	CSAPKVGTDAQYF	TGCAGTGCCCCGAAGGTGGGCACAGATGCGCAGTATTTT
TRBV6-5	NA	NA	TRBJ1-2	13	CASSRGRNYGYTF	TGTGCCAGCAGCCGGGGACGGAACTATGGCTACACCTTC
TRBV5-1	NA	many	TRBJ2-1	14	CASSSPSAGNEQFF	TGCGCCAGCAGCTCCCCATCTGCTGGCAATGAGCAGTTCTTC
TRBV20-1	NA	NA	TRBJ1-4	14	CSAANPSINDKLFF	TGCAGTGCTGCGAACCCGTCGATTAATGATAAACTGTTTTTT
TRBV10-3	NA	NA	TRBJ2-5	11	CAISRGETQYF	TGTGCCATCAGTCGGGGAGAGACCCAGTACTTC
TRBV20-1	TRBD1	NA	TRBJ2-1	15	CSALPRTGGYSEQFF	TGCAGTGCCCTACCGAGGACAGGGGGGTACAGTGAGCAGTTCTTC
TRBV29-1	TRBD2	NA	TRBJ2-2	15	CSVVLAPANTVELLF	TGCAGCGTCGTACTAGCGCCAGCGAACACCGTGGAGCTGCTTTTT
TRBV11-1	TRBD1	NA	TRBJ2-7	12	CTSSRQGREQYF	TGTACCAGCAGTAGACAGGGGCGAGAGCAGTACTTC
TRBV6-2/TRBV6-3	TRBD1	NA	TRBJ1-4	15	CASRITGGSDEKLLF	TGTGCCAGCAGAATAACAGGGGGTTCGGATGAAAAACTGCTTTTT
TRBV6-6	TRBD1	NA	TRBJ1-5	15	CASSYGDSQNQPQHF	TGTGCCAGCAGTTACGGGGACAGTCAGAATCAGCCCCAGCATTTT
TRBV5-5	NA	few	TRBJ2-7	14	CASIRDRSSYEQYF	TGTGCCAGCATAAGAGACAGGAGCTCCTACGAGCAGTACTTC
TRBV20-1	NA	few	TRBJ2-5	14	CSDGGRIRQETQYF	TGCAGTGATGGAGGGAGGATACGCCAAGAGACCCAGTACTTC
TRBV6-2/TRBV6-3	TRBD2	NA	TRBJ2-3	17	CVSSSRTSGRHIDTQYF	TGTGTCAGCAGTTCAAGGACTAGCGGGAGGCACATAGATACGCAGTATTTT
TRBV12-3/TRBV12-4	NA	NA	TRBJ1-5	14	CARSLGSRAQPQHF	TGTGCCAGAAGTTTGGGGTCCCGGGCTCAGCCCCAGCATTTT
TRBV29-1	NA	NA	TRBJ2-1	13	CSTPWTNNIEQFF	TGCAGCACCCCCTGGACCAACAACATTGAGCAGTTCTTC
TRBV11-3	NA	NA	TRBJ2-1	17	CASSLTPVGIWSSEEFF	TGTGCCAGCAGCTTAACTCCGGTCGGGATATGGTCGAGTGAGGAGTTCTTC
TRBV11-3	NA	many	TRBJ2-1	18	CATRGRTFGTTMYNEQFF	TGTGCCACCCGGGGGAGGACGTTTGGGACAACTATGTACAATGAGCAGTTCTTC
TRBV11-2	NA	NA	TRBJ2-1	13	CASSPGRWVELFF	TGTGCCAGCAGCCCTGGACGGTGGGTTGAGCTGTTCTTC
TRBV7-9	NA	many	TRBJ2-1	14	CASSSVGSYNEQFF	TGTGCCAGCAGCTCGGTCGGCTCCTACAATGAGCAGTTCTTC
TRBV5-1	NA	NA	TRBJ1-1	13	CVSSLERRGAAFF	TGCGTCAGCAGCTTGGAAAGGCGGGGCGCGGCTTTCTTT
TRBV20-1	NA	NA	TRBJ2-5	13	CSGSGETAETQYF	TGCAGTGGGAGTGGGGAGACTGCAGAGACCCAGTACTTC
TRBV11-2	NA	NA	TRBJ2-5	14	CDSNYRKVGETQYF	TGTGACAGCAACTATCGTAAAGTTGGGGAGACCCAGTACTTC
TRBV12-3/TRBV12-4	NA	NA	TRBJ2-7	14	CSSTRGGGLAEQYF	TGTTCCAGCACCCGAGGGGGAGGCCTCGCAGAGCAGTACTTC
TRBV6-1	NA	NA	TRBJ2-3	16	CASSVGRGRGTGTQYF	TGTGCCAGCAGCGTAGGCCGGGGTCGCGGCACAGGTACGCAGTATTTT
TRBV5-4	NA	many	TRBJ2-5	15	CASSSGQTPQETQYF	TGTGCCAGCAGCTCAGGGCAGACACCCCAAGAGACCCAGTACTTC
TRBV4-2	NA	NA	TRBJ2-1	15	CDSSQVGEGHNEQFF	TGTGACAGCAGCCAAGTAGGAGAGGGCCATAATGAGCAGTTCTTC
TRBV6-1	NA	NA	TRBJ2-1	15	CAISESFGGGDEQFF	TGTGCCATCAGTGAAAGTTTTGGCGGAGGGGATGAGCAGTTCTTC
TRBV30	TRBD1	NA	TRBJ2-7	14	CAWRETGGVNKQYF	TGTGCCTGGAGGGAGACAGGGGGTGTCAACAAGCAGTACTTC
TRBV9	TRBD2	NA	TRBJ2-3	15	CASSVGGPQADTQYF	TGTGCCAGCAGCGTGGGAGGGCCGCAGGCAGATACGCAGTATTTT
TRBV10-2	NA	NA	TRBJ1-2	12	CASSETGGGYTF	TGCGCCAGCAGTGAGACCGGGGGTGGCTACACCTTC
TRBV12-5	NA	NA	TRBJ2-3	19	CASALVAFVTIVSTDTQYF	TGTGCTAGTGCTTTAGTGGCTTTTGTGACTATCGTGAGCACAGATACGCAGTATTTT
TRBV28	TRBD2	NA	TRBJ2-2	15	CVSSLSGRWVGELFF	TGTGTCAGCAGCCTTAGCGGGCGCTGGGTCGGTGAGCTGTTTTTT
TRBV12-3/TRBV12-4	TRBD2	NA	TRBJ2-1	15	CASTPTSGNYNERYF	TGTGCCAGCACCCCGACTAGCGGGAACTACAATGAGCGGTACTTC
TRBV20-1	NA	many	TRBJ1-1	12	CSARPPDIEAFF	TGCAGTGCTAGGCCTCCAGACATTGAAGCTTTCTTT
TRBV29-1	NA	NA	TRBJ1-2	13	CSVRAGANYSYTF	TGCAGCGTCAGAGCCGGCGCTAACTATAGCTACACCTTC